The subject of this entry is one T cell receptor beta chain. The germline V gene encodes CDR1 SGHAT and CDR2 FQNNGV. This CDR3 has 14 amino acids. V was trimmed by 5 bases and J by 1 base, leaving 11 bases between them. The data originate from a study of blood T cell repertoires in COVID-19. Study at large: The United States, Italy and Spain were the sources of the acute and convalescent COVID-19 samples. Nucleic acid was either cDNA or gDNA, and it came from T cells, B-cell-depleted T cells, or PBMCs.

Followed longitudinally, the Seattle patients had been enrolled during active infection. How the authors handled the data: By means of reference gene primer amplification, nucleated cell counts were estimated. The table came from immunoSEQ multiplex PCR; TCRdb's copy has only in-frame clones and leaves some out. That table furnishes V, J and clone size, whereas the DNA furnished D and trimming. This table holds hundreds of thousands of clones, around nine tenths found once. The V gene is TRBV11-2, the J gene TRBJ1-1, with D tentatively TRBD1 (6 bases). Sequencing was carried out using peripheral blood. The receptor's source is a woman between 70 and 85 years old with COVID-19, enrolled during active disease. The CDR3 nucleotides read TGTGCCAGCAGCCCGTTGACAGGGAACACTGAAGCTTTCTTT. Its protein is CASSPLTGNTEAFF.